What follows describes a single T cell receptor beta chain. This record belongs to a study of blood T cells in healthy people across ages. Sample-barcoded 5' priming and a J-beta primer mix drove a second PCR of roughly 6 to 12 cycles. Using its own MiXCR run on the 5' RACE reads, TCRdb lists one record per CDR3 protein. The table lists 500,000 to 550,000 distinct CDR3 sequences, less than 25% of them singletons. The V gene's germline CDR1 is MDHEN and CDR2 SYDVKM. Trimming pared 0 bases from V and 6 bases from J, leaving 9 bases between. The CDR3 sequence is 13 residues long. The same specimen was also included in a second study, on T cells of mothers and their children.

The chain is built from TRBV28 and TRBJ2-7, with D possibly called TRBD1 or TRBD2 (5 bases each). This receptor was identified in a boy aged 5-17 years in good health. The sequenced material came from blood. This chain's CDR3 is CASSLCEGCEQYF. The CDR3 nucleotides read TGTGCCAGCAGTTTATGCGAGGGGTGCGAGCAGTACTTC.